Each of the 19 T cell receptor beta chains below was sequenced from the same sample in a study of blood T cell repertoires in COVID-19. Profiled with immunoSEQ multiplex PCR; TCRdb holds only in-frame clones, not every one. Of 200,000 or so clones listed, about 82% are singletons. What was sequenced was peripheral blood. The receptors originated from a woman under 40 with acute or convalescent COVID-19.

The V and J genes are TRBV27 and TRBJ1-1; D is possibly TRBD1 (5 bases). Germline V gene sequence: CDR1 MNHEY, CDR2 SMNVEV (reference sequence). V was trimmed by 8 bases and J by 1 base, leaving 14 bases between them. The CDR3 consists of 14 residues. This CDR3 reads CASQEKGSNTEAFF. CDR3 in DNA: TGTGCCAGCCAGGAGAAGGGGTCGAACACTGAAGCTTTCTTT.

The V call is TRBV7-9, the J call TRBJ2-5; 8 bases fit TRBD1. The J segment lost 2 bases and the V segment lost 5 bases, leaving 13 bases of the junction unmatched. Germline V gives CDR1 SEHNR, CDR2 FQNEAQ (reference sequence). The CDR3 consists of 17 residues. The chain's CDR3 is CASSPPRGRRGQETQYF. The CDR3 DNA follows: TGTGCCAGCAGCCCCCCCAGGGGGCGGCGGGGTCAAGAGACCCAGTACTTC.

The chain couples TRBV4-1 to TRBJ1-5; 8 bases are shared with TRBD1. The trim removed 5 bases at V and 1 base at J, leaving 10 bases unmatched. The CDR3 has 17 amino acids. The germline gives CDR1 MGHRA, CDR2 YSYEKL. Here the CDR3 DNA reads TGCGCCAGCAGCTCAAGGCCAACAGGGGGAAGCAATCAGCCCCAGCATTTT. This encodes CASSSRPTGGSNQPQHF.

This clone was counted a few times. V usage is TRBV11-1 and J usage is TRBJ2-3; possibly TRBD1 for D (6 bases). CDR1 and CDR2 from the germline V gene are SGHAT and FQDESV (reference sequence). Trimming removed 1 base from V and 2 bases from J, with 7 bases in between. This CDR3 is built from 14 residues. The CDR3 coding sequence is TGTGCCAGCAGCTTAGAGGGGGTCACAGATACGCAGTATTTT. This gives the protein CASSLEGVTDTQYF.

The chain is built from TRBV9 and TRBJ1-3, with D maybe TRBD1 (5 bases). V lost 0 bases to trimming and J lost 4 bases, with 8 bases between them. The CDR3 consists of 14 residues. Germline V CDR1 and CDR2: SGDLS, YYNGEE. The CDR3 DNA follows: TGTGCCAGCAGCGTAGGGACAAGAGGAAACACCATATATTTT. This gives the protein CASSVGTRGNTIYF. Full variable domain (remainder filled in from reference TRBV9 and TRBJ1-3): DSGVTQTPKHLITATGQRVTLRCSPRSGDLSVYWYQQSLDQGLQFLIQYYNGEERAKGNILERFSAQQFPDLHSELNLSSLELGDSALYFCASSVGTRGNTIYFGEGSWLTVV.

V is TRBV28 and J is TRBJ1-3; 7 nucleotides agree with TRBD1. This CDR3 has 15 residues. The germline CDR1 and CDR2 sequences are MDHEN and SYDVKM. Trimming removed 4 bases from V and 4 bases from J; junction bases left unmatched: 7. CDR3 in DNA: TGTGCCAGCAGTTACAGGGGCTCAATGGGAAACACCATATATTTT. This translates into CASSYRGSMGNTIYF.

The V gene is TRBV6-5, the J gene TRBJ1-1; D unresolved. V gave up 3 bases and J gave up 4 bases, with 9 bases separating them. Germline lookup yields CDR1 MNHEY and CDR2 SVGAGI. The CDR3 runs to 13 residues. This CDR3 is CASSYNSITEAFF. CDR3 nucleotides: TGTGCCAGCAGTTATAATAGCATCACTGAAGCTTTCTTT.

The chain recombines TRBV28 with TRBJ2-7, with 10 bases identical to TRBD1. Germline assignment: CDR1 MDHEN and CDR2 SYDVKM. V lost 6 bases, J lost 3 bases, and 8 bases stayed unmatched. The CDR3 consists of 15 residues. CDR3 bases: TGTGCCAGCAGCTCCCAAGACAGGGGGCTCTACGAGCAGTACTTC. Translation gives CASSSQDRGLYEQYF.

The rearrangement joins TRBV6-5 to TRBJ2-2; 7 bases align to TRBD1. The CDR3 has 14 residues. CDR1 is MNHEY and CDR2 is SVGAGI in the germline V gene. V dropped 5 bases and J dropped 6; count of bases not matched to a gene: 6. The chain's CDR3 is CASSLRQGAGELFF. CDR3 coding DNA: TGTGCCAGCAGTCTCCGGCAGGGGGCCGGGGAGCTGTTTTTT.

This sequence joins TRBV18 and TRBJ2-3; perhaps TRBD1 as D (7 bases). CDR1 is KGHSH and CDR2 is LQKENI in the germline V gene. The CDR3 runs 15 residues. Trimming left V 3 bases short and J 2 bases short, with 12 bases between. Here the CDR3 DNA reads TGTGCCAGCTCACCGGAGGGACAGCCCACAGATACGCAGTATTTT. Protein sequence: CASSPEGQPTDTQYF. The whole variable domain, remainder taken from reference TRBV18 and TRBJ2-3, is NAGVMQNPRHLVRRRGQEARLRCSPMKGHSHVYWYRQLPEEGLKFMVYLQKENIIDESGMPKERFSAEFPKEGPSILRIQQVVRGDSAAYFCASSPEGQPTDTQYFGPGTRLTVL.

V usage is TRBV11-2 and J usage is TRBJ1-1, with D maybe TRBD1 (5 bases). In germline, CDR1 is SGHAT, CDR2 FQNNGV. The CDR3 extends over 14 amino acids. V was clipped by 1 base and J by 6 bases, with 12 bases between them. The CDR3 sequence: CASSLGFRTSEAFF. The CDR3 bases are TGTGCCAGCAGCTTAGGTTTCAGGACATCTGAAGCTTTCTTT.

The sample holds a few counts of this clone. This chain uses TRBV7-2 with TRBJ1-1; 7 nucleotides align to TRBD1. Germline CDR1 reads SGHTA; CDR2 reads FQGNSA. The ends lost 5 bases at V and 3 bases at J; junction bases unmatched: 9. The CDR3 spans 15 residues. CDR3 region: CASSAATGFHTEAFF. DNA of the CDR3: TGTGCCAGCAGCGCAGCGACAGGGTTTCACACTGAAGCTTTCTTT.

The chain joins TRBV3-1 (or the pseudogene TRBV3-2) to TRBJ2-5; 8 bases are shared with TRBD1. Trimming took 3 bases from V and 2 from J; bases not matched to a gene: 2. CDR1 and CDR2 from the germline V gene are LGHDT and YNNKEL (reference sequence). The CDR3 has 14 amino acids. The CDR3 DNA reads as TGTGCCAGCAGCCAGTACAGGGGGCAAGAGACCCAGTACTTC. Encoded protein: CASSQYRGQETQYF.

The chain uses TRBV5-1 and TRBJ1-2; D may be TRBD1 (6 bases). Germline-derived CDR1 and CDR2 are SGHRS and YFSETQ. The CDR3 extends over 14 amino acids. Trimming left V 1 base short and J 1 base short, with 8 bases between. DNA of the CDR3: TGCGCCAGCAGCTTGTCACAGGGTAACTATGGCTACACCTTC. It specifies CASSLSQGNYGYTF.

J is TRBJ2-1 and V is TRBV5-8, with 9 bases identical to TRBD1. The V and J ends lost 4 bases and 2 bases, in that order; junction bases with no gene match: 10. The CDR3 has 17 residues. Germline V gene data show CDR1 as SGHTS and CDR2 as YDEGEE. CDR3 region: CASSRGNGQGTYNEQFF. DNA for the CDR3: TGTGCCAGCAGCCGCGGAAACGGACAGGGGACCTACAATGAGCAGTTCTTC.

The chain recombines TRBV6-5 with TRBJ1-2; 7 positions agree with TRBD1. This CDR3 region has 13 residues. The germline V gene encodes CDR1 MNHEY and CDR2 SVGAGI. V lost 6 bases and J lost 10; bases outside the gene matches: 11. CDR3 sequence: CASRRDRGGFYTF. CDR3 nucleotide sequence: TGTGCCAGCAGACGGGACAGAGGTGGATTCTACACCTTC.

The CDR3 sequence: CASSGQRGGNTGELFF. As DNA, the CDR3 is TGTGCCAGCAGCGGCCAGAGAGGAGGGAACACCGGGGAGCTGTTTTTT. The chain is built from TRBV9 and TRBJ2-2, with a possible D match to TRBD2 (5 bases). The CDR3 has 16 residues. V shed 3 bases and J shed 1 base, with 13 bases lying between them. Germline V lookup: CDR1 SGDLS, CDR2 YYNGEE.

The chain links TRBV19 to TRBJ1-4, with D uncertain. CDR1 LNHDA and CDR2 SQIVND come from the germline V gene (reference sequence). Trimming stripped 7 bases from V and 14 bases from J, with 14 bases between. This CDR3 is 11 amino acids long. Here the CDR3 DNA reads TGTGCCAGTAATAAGAACGGAGGGCTGTTTTTT. It translates to CASNKNGGLFF.

The chain links TRBV7-8 to TRBJ1-2, with a weak D call TRBD1 (5 bases). CDR3 length equals 14 residues. Germline lookup yields CDR1 SGHVS and CDR2 FQNEAQ. V lost 5 bases and J 3 bases, leaving 13 bases between the germline ends. CDR3 in amino acids: CASSPNQGDYGYTF. The CDR3 coding sequence is TGTGCCAGCAGCCCCAACCAGGGCGACTATGGCTACACCTTC.